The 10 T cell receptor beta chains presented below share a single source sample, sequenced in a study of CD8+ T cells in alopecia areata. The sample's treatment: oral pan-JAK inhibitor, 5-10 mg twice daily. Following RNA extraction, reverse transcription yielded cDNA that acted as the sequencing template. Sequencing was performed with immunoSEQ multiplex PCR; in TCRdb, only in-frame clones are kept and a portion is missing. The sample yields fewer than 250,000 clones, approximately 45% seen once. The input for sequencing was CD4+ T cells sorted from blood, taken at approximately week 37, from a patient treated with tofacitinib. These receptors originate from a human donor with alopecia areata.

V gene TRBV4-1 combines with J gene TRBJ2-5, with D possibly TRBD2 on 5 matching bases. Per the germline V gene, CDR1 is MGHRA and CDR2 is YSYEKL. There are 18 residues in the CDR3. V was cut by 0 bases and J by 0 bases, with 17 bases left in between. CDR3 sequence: CASSQDLATPADQETQYF. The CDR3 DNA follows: TGCGCCAGCAGCCAAGATCTGGCAACCCCAGCGGACCAAGAGACCCAGTACTTC.

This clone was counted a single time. For the CDR3, the DNA is TGCAGCGTTGAAGCGACAGGGACGCGGGAGTCCCAAAGAACCTACGAGCAGTACTTC. Its translation is CSVEATGTRESQRTYEQYF. The chain uses TRBV29-1 and TRBJ2-7; tentatively, D is TRBD1 or TRBD2 (7 bases each). V was trimmed by 1 base and J by 2 bases, leaving 27 bases between them. CDR3 length: 19 amino acids. Germline V gene sequence: CDR1 SQVTM, CDR2 ANQGSEA.

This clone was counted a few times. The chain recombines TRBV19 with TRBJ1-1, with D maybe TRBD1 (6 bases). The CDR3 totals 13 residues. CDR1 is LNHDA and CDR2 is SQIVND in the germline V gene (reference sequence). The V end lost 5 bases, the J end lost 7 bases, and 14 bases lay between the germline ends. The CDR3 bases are TGTGCCAGTAGTCGAGACAGGAAGTTTGAAGCTTTCTTT. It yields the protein CASSRDRKFEAFF.

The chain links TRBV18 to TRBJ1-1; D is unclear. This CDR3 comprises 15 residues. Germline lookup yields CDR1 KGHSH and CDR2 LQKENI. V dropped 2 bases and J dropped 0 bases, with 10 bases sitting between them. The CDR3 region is CASSPRLPLNTEAFF. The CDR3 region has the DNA TGTGCCAGCTCACCAAGGCTACCCCTGAACACTGAAGCTTTCTTT.

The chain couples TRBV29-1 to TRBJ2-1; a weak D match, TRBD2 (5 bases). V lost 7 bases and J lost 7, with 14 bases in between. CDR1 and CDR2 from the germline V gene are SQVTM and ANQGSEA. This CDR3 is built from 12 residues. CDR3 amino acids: CSGSEGWNEQFF. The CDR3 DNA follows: TGCAGCGGGTCAGAGGGATGGAATGAGCAGTTCTTC.

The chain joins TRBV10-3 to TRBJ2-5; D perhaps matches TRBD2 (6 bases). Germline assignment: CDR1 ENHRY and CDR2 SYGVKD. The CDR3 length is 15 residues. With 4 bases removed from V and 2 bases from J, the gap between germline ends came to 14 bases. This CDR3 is CAISGNGGRQETQYF. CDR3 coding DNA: TGTGCCATCAGTGGGAACGGGGGTCGGCAAGAGACCCAGTACTTC.

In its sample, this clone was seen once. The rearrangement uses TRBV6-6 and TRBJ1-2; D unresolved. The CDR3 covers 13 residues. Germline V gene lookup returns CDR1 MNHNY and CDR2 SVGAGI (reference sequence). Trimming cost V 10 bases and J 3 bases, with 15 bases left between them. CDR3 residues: CATNTAADYGYTF. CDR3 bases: TGTGCCACCAATACGGCGGCAGACTATGGCTACACCTTC.

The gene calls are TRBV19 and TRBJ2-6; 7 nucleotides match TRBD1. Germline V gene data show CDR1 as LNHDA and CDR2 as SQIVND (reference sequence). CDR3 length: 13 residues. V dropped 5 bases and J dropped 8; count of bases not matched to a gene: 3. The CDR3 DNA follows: TGTGCCAGTAGTCTACAGGGGACCAACGTCCTGACTTTC. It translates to CASSLQGTNVLTF.

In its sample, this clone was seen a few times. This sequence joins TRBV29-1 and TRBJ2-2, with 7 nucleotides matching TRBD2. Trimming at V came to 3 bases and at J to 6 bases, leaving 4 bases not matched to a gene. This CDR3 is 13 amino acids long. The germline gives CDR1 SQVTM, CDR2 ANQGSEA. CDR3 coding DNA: TGCAGCGTTGATGAGGCGGGAGCCGGGGAGCTGTTTTTT. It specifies CSVDEAGAGELFF.

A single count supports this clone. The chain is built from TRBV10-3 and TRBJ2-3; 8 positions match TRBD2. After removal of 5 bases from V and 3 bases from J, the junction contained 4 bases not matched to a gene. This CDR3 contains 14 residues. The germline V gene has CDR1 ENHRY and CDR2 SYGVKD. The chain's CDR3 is CAISRTSRTDTQYF. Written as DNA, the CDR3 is TGTGCCATCAGTAGGACTAGCCGGACAGATACGCAGTATTTT.